This T cell receptor beta chain was captured by sequencing in a study of blood T cell repertoires in COVID-19. Study-wide context: In each case, the material was cDNA or gDNA derived from T cells, B-cell-depleted T cells, or PBMCs.

Categorization into cohorts depended on clinical history that participants reported. Sequencing was performed with immunoSEQ multiplex PCR; in TCRdb, only in-frame clones are kept and a portion is missing. The table records hundreds of thousands of clones, 90% of them present only once. The CDR3 extends over 14 amino acids. V lost 2 bases, J lost 5 bases, and 3 bases stayed unmatched. From germline, CDR1 is SGHRS and CDR2 YFSETQ. The clonotype was recovered from a man in his 60s who had recovered from COVID-19. V usage is TRBV5-1 and J usage is TRBJ2-1; 8 bases align to TRBD2. The sample consisted of PBMCs or T cells enriched from blood (not recorded which). In DNA form, the CDR3 reads TGCGCCAGCAGCTTAGCGGGAGCAGACAATGAGCAGTTCTTC. Protein: CASSLAGADNEQFF.